Listed below are T cell receptor beta chains from one sample, sequenced in a study of blood T cell repertoires in COVID-19. Measured with immunoSEQ multiplex PCR; TCRdb has only the in-frame clones, and not every one. The sample shows 250,000 to 300,000 clones, nearly 90% of them seen only once. What was sequenced was peripheral blood. The receptor set was obtained from a woman in her thirties or forties who had recovered from COVID-19. CDR3s include the opening cysteine and the closing phenylalanine or tryptophan. The order of the fields is clone size, D gene, V gene, J gene, CDR3 DNA, CDR3 protein. D genes are given only for firm matches. Clone sizes are given selectively: once, few, many, or a class where the clone is expanded.

>-|-|TRBV24-1|TRBJ1-1
TGTGCCACCAGTGACCCGACTTTAGGGGCTGAAGCTTTCTTT
CATSDPTLGAEAFF
>-|TRBD1|TRBV29-1|TRBJ1-4
TGCAGCGTTGAAACCAAAGGGACAGGGAATGAAAAACTGTTTTTT
CSVETKGTGNEKLFF
>few|-|TRBV2|TRBJ2-5
TGTGCCAGCGGGACTCGACAAGAGACCCAGTACTTC
CASGTRQETQYF
>once|-|TRBV27|TRBJ2-7
TGTGCCAGCAGTTTATTGGGGGGGCTGGTTTCCGAGCAGTACTTC
CASSLLGGLVSEQYF
>-|-|TRBV19|TRBJ1-2
TGTGCCAGTAGTACTAAACCCGGACAGTTTGGCTACACCTTC
CASSTKPGQFGYTF
>-|TRBD1|TRBV28|TRBJ2-7
TGTGCCAGCAGTTCCCTTTTGACAGGGGGATTCTACGAGCAGTACTTC
CASSSLLTGGFYEQYF
>-|-|TRBV5-5|TRBJ2-7
TGTGCCAGCAGCCCGGACCCCGGGACACCGGTAGAGCAGTACTTC
CASSPDPGTPVEQYF
>-|-|TRBV6-5|TRBJ1-1
TGTGCCAGCAGAACAACAGGGTACACTGAAGCTTTCTTT
CASRTTGYTEAFF
>-|-|TRBV11-2|TRBJ2-7
TGTGCCAGCAGCTTAGATAGTCGGACAATCGAGCAGTACTTC
CASSLDSRTIEQYF
>-|TRBD2|TRBV4-2|TRBJ2-3
TGTGCCAGCAAGGCTAGCGGGGGGGCTAAAGATACGCAGTATTTT
CASKASGGAKDTQYF
>-|-|TRBV11-1|TRBJ2-3
TGTGCCAGCAGCTTAGGGACATATAATACAGATACGCAGTATTTT
CASSLGTYNTDTQYF
>-|-|TRBV5-1|TRBJ2-2
TGCGCCAGCAGCCTGACTACAGGGCCCGGGGAGCTGTTTTTT
CASSLTTGPGELFF